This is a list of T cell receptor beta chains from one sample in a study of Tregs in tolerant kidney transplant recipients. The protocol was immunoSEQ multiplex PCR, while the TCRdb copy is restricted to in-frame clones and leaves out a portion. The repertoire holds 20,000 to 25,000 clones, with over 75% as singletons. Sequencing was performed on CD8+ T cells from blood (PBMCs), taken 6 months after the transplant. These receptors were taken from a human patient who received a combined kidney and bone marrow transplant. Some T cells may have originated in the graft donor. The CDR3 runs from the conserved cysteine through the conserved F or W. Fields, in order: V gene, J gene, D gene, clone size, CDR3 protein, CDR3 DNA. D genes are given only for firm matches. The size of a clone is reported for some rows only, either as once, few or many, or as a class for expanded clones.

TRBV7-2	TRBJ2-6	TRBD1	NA	CASSLVSGQGAGANVLTF	TGTGCCAGCAGCTTAGTTAGCGGACAGGGGGCTGGGGCCAACGTCCTGACTTTC
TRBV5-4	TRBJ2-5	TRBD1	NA	CASSLWRGGWETQYF	TGTGCCAGCAGCTTGTGGAGAGGGGGCTGGGAGACCCAGTACTTC
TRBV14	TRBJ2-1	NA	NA	CASSLKGVTQNNEQFF	TGTGCCAGCAGCCTCAAGGGGGTCACCCAAAACAATGAGCAGTTCTTC
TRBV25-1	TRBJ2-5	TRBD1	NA	CASSVQGETQYF	TGTGCCAGCAGTGTACAGGGGGAGACCCAGTACTTC
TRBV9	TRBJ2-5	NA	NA	CASSVGQGSLETQYF	TGTGCCAGCAGCGTAGGGCAGGGGAGTTTGGAGACCCAGTACTTC
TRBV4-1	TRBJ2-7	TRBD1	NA	CASSQAPGQGNHEQYF	TGCGCCAGCAGCCAAGCCCCGGGACAGGGCAATCACGAGCAGTACTTC
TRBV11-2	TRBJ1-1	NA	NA	CASSPGLANTEAFF	TGTGCCAGCAGCCCGGGACTGGCGAACACTGAAGCTTTCTTT
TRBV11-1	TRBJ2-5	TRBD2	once	CASIGTSGKKTQYF	TGTGCCAGCATCGGGACTAGCGGAAAAAAGACCCAGTACTTC
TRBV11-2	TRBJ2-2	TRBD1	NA	CASTLKPGQPNTGELFF	TGTGCCAGCACCCTTAAACCGGGACAGCCGAACACCGGGGAGCTGTTTTTT
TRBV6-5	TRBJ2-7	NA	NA	CASTSGAGNEQYF	TGTGCCAGCACCTCAGGAGCGGGTAACGAGCAGTACTTC
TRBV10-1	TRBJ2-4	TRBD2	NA	CANLVPGTRENIQYF	TGCGCCAACCTCGTCCCGGGGACTAGGGAAAACATTCAGTACTTC
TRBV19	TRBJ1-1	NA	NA	CASSITAGASIDAFF	TGTGCCAGTAGTATAACGGCGGGGGCGAGTATAGACGCTTTCTTT
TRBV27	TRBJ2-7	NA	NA	CASSFAGQTYEQYF	TGTGCCAGCAGTTTTGCGGGACAGACCTACGAGCAGTACTTC
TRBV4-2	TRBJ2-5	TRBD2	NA	CASSQSSGGVETQYF	TGTGCCAGCAGCCAGTCTAGCGGGGGGGTCGAGACCCAGTACTTC
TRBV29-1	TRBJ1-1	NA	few	CSVDRYTEAFF	TGCAGCGTTGACAGGTACACTGAAGCTTTCTTT
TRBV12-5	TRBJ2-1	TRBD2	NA	CASASPGLAGLKEQFF	TGTGCTAGCGCCAGTCCGGGACTAGCGGGACTCAAAGAGCAGTTCTTC
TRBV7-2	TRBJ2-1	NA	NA	CASSLAASNGQFF	TGTGCCAGCAGCTTAGCGGCTAGCAATGGGCAGTTCTTC
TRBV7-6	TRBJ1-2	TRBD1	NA	CASSLTSPTRQGFWDGYTF	TGTGCCAGCAGCTTAACGTCCCCCACCCGACAGGGGTTTTGGGATGGCTACACCTTC
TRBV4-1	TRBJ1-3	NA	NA	CASSQVGNTIYF	TGCGCCAGCAGCCAAGTAGGAAACACCATATATTTT